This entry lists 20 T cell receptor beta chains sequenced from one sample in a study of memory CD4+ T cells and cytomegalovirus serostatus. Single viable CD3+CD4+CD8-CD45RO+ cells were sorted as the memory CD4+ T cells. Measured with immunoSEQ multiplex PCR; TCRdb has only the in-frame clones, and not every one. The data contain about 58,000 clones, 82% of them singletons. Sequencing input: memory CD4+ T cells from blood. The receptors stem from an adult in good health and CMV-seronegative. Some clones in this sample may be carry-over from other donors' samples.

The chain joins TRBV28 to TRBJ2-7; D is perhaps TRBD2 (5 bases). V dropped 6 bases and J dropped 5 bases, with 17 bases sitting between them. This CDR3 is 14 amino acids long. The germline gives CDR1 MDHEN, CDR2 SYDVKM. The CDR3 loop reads CASRTPSGYDEQYF. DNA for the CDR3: TGTGCCAGCAGGACCCCGTCGGGGTACGACGAGCAGTACTTC.

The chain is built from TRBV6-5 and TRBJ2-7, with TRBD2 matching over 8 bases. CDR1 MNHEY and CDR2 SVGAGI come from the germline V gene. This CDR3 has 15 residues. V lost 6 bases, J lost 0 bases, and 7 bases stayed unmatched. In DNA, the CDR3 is TGTGCCAGCAGACCCGGGGGGGTTAGCTCCTACGAGCAGTACTTC. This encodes CASRPGGVSSYEQYF.

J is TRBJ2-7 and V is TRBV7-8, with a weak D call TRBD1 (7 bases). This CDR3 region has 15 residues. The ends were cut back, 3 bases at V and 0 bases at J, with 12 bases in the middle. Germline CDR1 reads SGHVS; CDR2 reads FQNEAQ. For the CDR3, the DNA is TGTGCCAGCAGCTTCCCAGGGGGGCCCTCCTACGAGCAGTACTTC. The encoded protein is CASSFPGGPSYEQYF.

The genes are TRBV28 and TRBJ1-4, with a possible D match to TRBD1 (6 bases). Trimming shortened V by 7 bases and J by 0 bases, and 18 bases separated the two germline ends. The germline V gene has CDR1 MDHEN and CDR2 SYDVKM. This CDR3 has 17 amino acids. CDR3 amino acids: CASKNPGQASTNEKLFF. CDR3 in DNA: TGTGCCAGCAAAAACCCGGGACAAGCTTCAACTAATGAAAAACTGTTTTTT.

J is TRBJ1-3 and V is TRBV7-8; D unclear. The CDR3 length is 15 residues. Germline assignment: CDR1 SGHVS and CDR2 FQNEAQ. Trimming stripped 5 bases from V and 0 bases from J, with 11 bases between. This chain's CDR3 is CASSDMGRSGNTIYF. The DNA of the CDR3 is TGTGCCAGCAGCGACATGGGTCGCTCTGGAAACACCATATATTTT.

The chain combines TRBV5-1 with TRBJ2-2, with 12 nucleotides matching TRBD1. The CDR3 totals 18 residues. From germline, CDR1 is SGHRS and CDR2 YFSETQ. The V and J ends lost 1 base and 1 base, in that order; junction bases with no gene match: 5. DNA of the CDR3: TGCGCCAGCAGCTTGCTGGGACAGGGGGCGAGGAACACCGGGGAGCTGTTTTTT. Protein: CASSLLGQGARNTGELFF.

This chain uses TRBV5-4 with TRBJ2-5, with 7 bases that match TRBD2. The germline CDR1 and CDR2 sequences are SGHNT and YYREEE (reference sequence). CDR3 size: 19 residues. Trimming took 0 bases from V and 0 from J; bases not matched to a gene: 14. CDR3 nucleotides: TGTGCCAGCAGCTTGGTGGGTAGCGGGTTCGATAGGTACCAAGAGACCCAGTACTTC. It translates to CASSLVGSGFDRYQETQYF.

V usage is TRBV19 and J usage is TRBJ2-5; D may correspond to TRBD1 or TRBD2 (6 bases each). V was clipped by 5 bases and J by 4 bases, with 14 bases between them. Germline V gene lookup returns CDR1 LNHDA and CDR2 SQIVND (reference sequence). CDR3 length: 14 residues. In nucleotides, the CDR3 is TGTGCCAGTAGTGTACAGGGAGGAGGAGAGACCCAGTACTTC. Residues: CASSVQGGGETQYF.

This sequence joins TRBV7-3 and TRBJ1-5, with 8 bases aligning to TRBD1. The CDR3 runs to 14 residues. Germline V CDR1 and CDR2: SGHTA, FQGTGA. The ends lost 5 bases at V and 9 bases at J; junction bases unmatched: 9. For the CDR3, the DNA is TGTGCCAGCAGCCCGAGGACAGGGAGCCGGCCCCAGCATTTT. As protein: CASSPRTGSRPQHF. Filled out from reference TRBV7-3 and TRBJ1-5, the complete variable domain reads GAGVSQTPSNKVTEKGKYVELRCDPISGHTALYWYRQSLGQGPEFLIYFQGTGAADDSGLPNDRFFAVRPEGSVSTLKIQRTERGDSAVYLCASSPRTGSRPQHFGDGTRLSIL.

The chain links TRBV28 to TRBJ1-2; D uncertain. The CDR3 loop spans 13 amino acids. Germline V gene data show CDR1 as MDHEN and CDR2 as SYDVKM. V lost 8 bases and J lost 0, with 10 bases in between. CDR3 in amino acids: CASGRPANYGYTF. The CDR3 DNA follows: TGTGCCAGCGGGCGTCCCGCTAACTATGGCTACACCTTC.

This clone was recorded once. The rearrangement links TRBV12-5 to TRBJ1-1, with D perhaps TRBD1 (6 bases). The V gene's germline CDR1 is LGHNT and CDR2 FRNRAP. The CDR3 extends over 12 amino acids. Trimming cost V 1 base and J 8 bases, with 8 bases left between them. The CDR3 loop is CASGLGGAEAFF. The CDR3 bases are TGTGCTAGTGGTTTGGGGGGGGCCGAAGCTTTCTTT.

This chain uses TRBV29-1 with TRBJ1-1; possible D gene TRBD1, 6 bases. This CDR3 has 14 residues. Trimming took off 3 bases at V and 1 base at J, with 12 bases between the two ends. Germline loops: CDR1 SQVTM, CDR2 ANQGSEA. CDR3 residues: CSVDGEGGNTEAFF. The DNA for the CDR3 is TGCAGCGTTGATGGTGAGGGGGGGAACACTGAAGCTTTCTTT.

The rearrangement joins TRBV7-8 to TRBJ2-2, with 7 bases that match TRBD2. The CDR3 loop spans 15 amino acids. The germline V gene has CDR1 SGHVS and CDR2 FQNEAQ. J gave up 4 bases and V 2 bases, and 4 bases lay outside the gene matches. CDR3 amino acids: CASSLTGRGTGELFF. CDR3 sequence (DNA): TGTGCCAGCAGCTTAACGGGGAGGGGCACCGGGGAGCTGTTTTTT.

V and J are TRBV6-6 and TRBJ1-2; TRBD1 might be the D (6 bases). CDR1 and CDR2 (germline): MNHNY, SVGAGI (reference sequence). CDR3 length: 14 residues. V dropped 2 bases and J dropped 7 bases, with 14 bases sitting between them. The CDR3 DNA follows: TGTGCCAGCAGTTACGGGCGAAGGGGGGGTGGCTACACCTTC. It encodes CASSYGRRGGGYTF.

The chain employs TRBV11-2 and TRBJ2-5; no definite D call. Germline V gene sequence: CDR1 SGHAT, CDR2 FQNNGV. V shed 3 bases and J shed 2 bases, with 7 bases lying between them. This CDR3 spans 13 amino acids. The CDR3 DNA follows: TGTGCCAGCAGCTTGGGGTTACAAGAGACCCAGTACTTC. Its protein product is CASSLGLQETQYF.

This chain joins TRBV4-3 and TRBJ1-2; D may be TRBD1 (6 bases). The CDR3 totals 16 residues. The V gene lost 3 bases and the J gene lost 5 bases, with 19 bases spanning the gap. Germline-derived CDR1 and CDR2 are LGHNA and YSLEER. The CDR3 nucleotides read TGCGCCAGCAGCCAGGCCATGGTTGCGGGGACATATGGCTACACCTTC. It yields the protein CASSQAMVAGTYGYTF.

CDR3 coding DNA: TGTGCCATCAGGGGAGTAGGGACCGCTATATTGAATGGCTACACCTTC. Amino acids: CAIRGVGTAILNGYTF. The chain combines TRBV10-3 with TRBJ1-2; the D gene is possibly TRBD1 (5 bases). The V end was cut by 6 bases, the J end by 6 bases, with 23 bases between. Germline loops: CDR1 ENHRY, CDR2 SYGVKD. The CDR3 consists of 16 residues.

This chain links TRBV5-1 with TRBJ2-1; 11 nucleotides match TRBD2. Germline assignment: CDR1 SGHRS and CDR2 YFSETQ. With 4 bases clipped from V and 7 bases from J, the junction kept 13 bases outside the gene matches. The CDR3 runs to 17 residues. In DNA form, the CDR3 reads TGCGCCAGCAGCCACGACGGGGCACTAGCGGGAGCGAATGAGCAGTTCTTC. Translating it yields CASSHDGALAGANEQFF.

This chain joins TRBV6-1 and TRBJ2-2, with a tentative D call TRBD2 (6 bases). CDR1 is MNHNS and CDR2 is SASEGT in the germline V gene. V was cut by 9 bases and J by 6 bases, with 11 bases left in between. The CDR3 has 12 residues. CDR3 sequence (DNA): TGTGCCAGTCTGAGGGAGGCCGGGGAGCTGTTTTTT. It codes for CASLREAGELFF.

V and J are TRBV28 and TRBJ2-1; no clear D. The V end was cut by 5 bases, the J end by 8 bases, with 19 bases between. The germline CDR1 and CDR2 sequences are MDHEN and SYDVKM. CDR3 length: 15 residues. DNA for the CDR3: TGTGCCAGCAGTCCCCCAAAGCCCTTTCCACATGAGCAGTTCTTC. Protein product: CASSPPKPFPHEQFF.